The 29 T cell receptor beta chains below come from one sample, sequenced in a study of T cell responses to AZD1222 COVID-19 vaccine. Assay: immunoSEQ multiplex PCR; the TCRdb copy retains only in-frame clones and omits some. The profile covers about 150,000 clones, with roughly 91% appearing a single time and under 2% taken by the ten largest. The sequences come from peripheral blood, collected on day 0 of AZD1222 vaccination. These receptors all come from an adult in good health.

The chain has TRBV5-1 and TRBJ1-4, with D maybe TRBD1 (5 bases). The CDR3 is 12 amino acids. Germline CDR1 SGHRS, CDR2 YFSETQ. V was pared by 2 bases and J by 7 bases, with 6 bases between. The CDR3 protein is CASSFDSEKLFF. Written as DNA, the CDR3 is TGCGCCAGCAGCTTTGACAGTGAAAAACTGTTTTTT.

The chain recombines TRBV20-1 with TRBJ2-3, with 13 bases fitting TRBD2. V was clipped by 3 bases and J by 1 base; unmatched bases: 7. Germline CDR1 reads DFQATT; CDR2 reads SNEGSKA (reference sequence). The CDR3 extends over 17 amino acids. The CDR3 nucleotides read TGCAGTGCTAGTCAACAGGGACTAGCGGGACGCACAGATACGCAGTATTTT. Its translation: CSASQQGLAGRTDTQYF.

The chain has TRBV27 and TRBJ2-7, with D possibly TRBD1 on 8 matching bases. The CDR3 contains 16 residues. The V gene's germline CDR1 is MNHEY and CDR2 SMNVEV (reference sequence). Between the trimmed V and J ends, which lost 5 bases and 0 bases, there was a span of 17 bases. Here the CDR3 DNA reads TGTGCCAGCAGTACCTTACAGGGGGGGGTCTCCTACGAGCAGTACTTC. This encodes CASSTLQGGVSYEQYF.

V usage is TRBV7-3 and J usage is TRBJ2-1; 13 bases are shared with TRBD2. In germline, CDR1 is SGHTA, CDR2 FQGTGA. V trimming: 4 bases; J trimming: 8 bases; junction bases outside the gene matches: 17. The CDR3 sequence is 19 residues long. Here the CDR3 reads CASSSGRSGIGLAGDEQFF. The CDR3 DNA reads TGTGCCAGCAGCTCCGGGCGATCTGGCATAGGACTAGCGGGAGATGAGCAGTTCTTC.

V gene TRBV6-2 or TRBV6-3 combines with J gene TRBJ2-1; 10 positions match TRBD2. V shed 5 bases and J 0 bases; nucleotides not matched to a gene: 4. This CDR3 region has 16 residues. Per germline, CDR1 MNHEY and CDR2 SVGEGT. DNA of the CDR3: TGTGCCAGCAGTACTCGACTAGCGGGCTCCTACAATGAGCAGTTCTTC. Amino acid sequence: CASSTRLAGSYNEQFF.

The chain carries TRBV5-5 and TRBJ1-1; D is unresolved. CDR3 length: 13 residues. CDR1 SGHKS and CDR2 YYEKEE come from the germline V gene (reference sequence). Trimming shortened V by 2 bases and J by 1 base, and 6 bases separated the two germline ends. The CDR3 here is CASSLGENTEAFF. The CDR3, as DNA: TGTGCCAGCAGCTTAGGCGAGAACACTGAAGCTTTCTTT.

The gene calls are TRBV7-2 and TRBJ1-5; 8 positions agree with TRBD1. Trimming removed 5 bases from V and 0 bases from J; junction bases left unmatched: 12. CDR1 and CDR2 from the germline V gene are SGHTA and FQGNSA. The CDR3 contains 18 residues. The CDR3 DNA sequence: TGTGCCAGCAGCCCAAGGCGGACAGGGACCTATAGCAATCAGCCCCAGCATTTT. Its protein is CASSPRRTGTYSNQPQHF.

The chain combines TRBV9 with TRBJ2-1, with D unresolved. The V end lost 2 bases, the J end lost 0 bases, and 9 bases lay between the germline ends. Germline CDR1 reads SGDLS; CDR2 reads YYNGEE. This CDR3 comprises 15 residues. This CDR3 reads CASSVSWSSYNEQFF. For the CDR3, the DNA is TGTGCCAGCAGCGTTAGTTGGAGCTCCTACAATGAGCAGTTCTTC. The full variable domain, with the rest looked up from reference TRBV9 and TRBJ2-1, is DSGVTQTPKHLITATGQRVTLRCSPRSGDLSVYWYQQSLDQGLQFLIQYYNGEERAKGNILERFSAQQFPDLHSELNLSSLELGDSALYFCASSVSWSSYNEQFFGPGTRLTVL.

The V and J genes are TRBV9 and TRBJ1-2; 7 positions agree with TRBD1. The CDR3 runs to 15 residues. V was clipped by 0 bases and J by 8 bases; unmatched bases: 10. Germline V gives CDR1 SGDLS, CDR2 YYNGEE. Written as DNA, the CDR3 is TGTGCCAGCAGCGTAGCCCTCACAGGGGATCAGGGCTACACCTTC. Residues: CASSVALTGDQGYTF.

This clone was seen just once. The chain uses TRBV7-9 and TRBJ1-1; no clear D gene. The CDR3 is 14 amino acids. Germline CDR1 SEHNR, CDR2 FQNEAQ (reference sequence). Trimming stripped 2 bases from V and 4 bases from J, with 11 bases between. This CDR3 is CASSLHSRGTEAFF. The CDR3 DNA reads as TGTGCCAGCAGCTTACATTCCCGGGGCACTGAAGCTTTCTTT.

This CDR3 reads CASSPPQADTQYF. The CDR3, as DNA: TGTGCCAGCTCACCACCGCAGGCAGATACGCAGTATTTT. The chain has TRBV18 and TRBJ2-3; D is ambiguous. Germline-derived CDR1 and CDR2 are KGHSH and LQKENI. CDR3 size: 13 residues. V lost 0 bases and J 4 bases, leaving 5 bases between the germline ends.

This sequence joins TRBV5-4 and TRBJ1-1; no firm D call. The V gene's germline CDR1 is SGHNT and CDR2 YYREEE (reference sequence). V was clipped by 4 bases and J by 3 bases, with 7 bases between them. The CDR3 is made up of 12 amino acids. In nucleotides, the CDR3 is TGTGCCAGCAGCGGACCGGACACTGAAGCTTTCTTT. The encoded protein is CASSGPDTEAFF.

The chain has TRBV24-1 and TRBJ1-3; maybe TRBD1 (5 bases). Germline CDR1 and CDR2: KGHDR and SFDVKD. V was pared by 12 bases and J by 0 bases, with 17 bases between. This CDR3 region has 15 residues. CDR3 residues: CAASTGGVSGNTIYF. Here the CDR3 DNA reads TGTGCCGCCTCGACTGGGGGGGTCTCTGGAAACACCATATATTTT.

V usage is TRBV2 and J usage is TRBJ1-6, with no clear D. CDR3 length: 14 amino acids. Germline V CDR1 and CDR2: SNHLY, FYNNEI. Between the trimmed V and J ends, which lost 4 bases and 4 bases, there was a span of 8 bases. CDR3 nucleotide sequence: TGTGCCAGCAGTGCCCAGGAGTATAATTCACCCCTCCACTTT. It yields the protein CASSAQEYNSPLHF.

This clone was counted once. In nucleotides, the CDR3 is TGTGCCAGTAGTACGGACGGCTCAACTAATGAAAAACTGTTTTTT. It specifies CASSTDGSTNEKLFF. The gene calls are TRBV19 and TRBJ1-4; no reliable D call. The CDR3 spans 15 residues. The V gene's germline CDR1 is LNHDA and CDR2 SQIVND (reference sequence). Trimming pared 4 bases from V and 0 bases from J, leaving 9 bases between.

This chain connects TRBV18 to TRBJ2-3, with 11 bases identical to TRBD2. Germline trimming cut 5 bases from V and 3 bases from J; bases unmatched to any gene: 7. Germline values: CDR1 KGHSH, CDR2 LQKENI. The CDR3 covers 16 residues. CDR3 DNA sequence: TGTGCCAGCTCAATTAGCGGGAGGGCCTCAACAGATACGCAGTATTTT. It translates to CASSISGRASTDTQYF. The full variable domain, rest sourced from reference TRBV18 and TRBJ2-3, is NAGVMQNPRHLVRRRGQEARLRCSPMKGHSHVYWYRQLPEEGLKFMVYLQKENIIDESGMPKERFSAEFPKEGPSILRIQQVVRGDSAAYFCASSISGRASTDTQYFGPGTRLTVL.

The count of this clone is one. The chain joins TRBV9 to TRBJ2-3; D is unclear. Trimming left V 1 base short and J 2 bases short, with 5 bases between. The CDR3 consists of 13 residues. Germline CDR1 reads SGDLS; CDR2 reads YYNGEE. The CDR3 here is CASSVPNTDTQYF. The DNA of the CDR3 is TGTGCCAGCAGCGTACCCAACACAGATACGCAGTATTTT.

The chain combines TRBV4-1 with TRBJ1-3, with TRBD1 matching over 7 bases. Per germline, CDR1 MGHRA and CDR2 YSYEKL. The CDR3 totals 19 residues. J lost 0 bases, V lost 3 bases, and 14 bases had no gene match. The CDR3 reads CASSHPYSTRDSSGNTIYF. CDR3 DNA: TGCGCCAGCAGCCACCCATACTCGACCCGGGACAGCTCTGGAAACACCATATATTTT.

J is TRBJ1-5 and V is TRBV5-6; no reliable D call. V lost 1 base and J lost 0, with 5 bases in between. The CDR3 extends over 14 amino acids. CDR1 is SGHDT, CDR2 YYEEEE, per germline. The CDR3 sequence is CASSLQYSNQPQHF. The CDR3 DNA follows: TGTGCCAGCAGCTTGCAATATAGCAATCAGCCCCAGCATTTT. Full variable domain (remainder filled in from reference TRBV5-6 and TRBJ1-5): DAGVTQSPTHLIKTRGQQVTLRCSPKSGHDTVSWYQQALGQGPQFIFQYYEEEERQRGNFPDRFSGHQFPNYSSELNVNALLLGDSALYLCASSLQYSNQPQHFGDGTRLSIL.

The genes are TRBV7-9 and TRBJ2-3; tentatively, D is TRBD1 or TRBD2 (5 bases each). CDR3 length: 14 amino acids. Germline lookup yields CDR1 SEHNR and CDR2 FQNEAQ (reference sequence). Between the trimmed V and J ends, which lost 6 bases and 1 base, there was a span of 11 bases. CDR3 coding DNA: TGTGCCAGCAGTCCGGGGCCTCGCACAGATACGCAGTATTTT. Its protein product is CASSPGPRTDTQYF.

The rearrangement uses TRBV11-2 and TRBJ2-2; D may be TRBD1 (6 bases). The V and J ends lost 1 base and 6 bases respectively, with 15 bases between them. This CDR3 region has 16 residues. Germline loops: CDR1 SGHAT, CDR2 FQNNGV. CDR3 protein: CASSLGSGVGSGELFF. CDR3 nucleotides: TGTGCCAGCAGCTTAGGTTCAGGGGTAGGATCCGGGGAGCTGTTTTTT.

The chain couples TRBV6-1 to TRBJ1-1; 12 nucleotides agree with TRBD1. The germline V gene encodes CDR1 MNHNS and CDR2 SASEGT. This CDR3 is built from 14 residues. V was clipped by 2 bases and J by 11 bases; unmatched bases: 6. CDR3 sequence: CASSERDRGQSAFF. CDR3 nucleotides: TGTGCCAGCAGTGAACGGGACAGGGGGCAATCGGCTTTCTTT.

The chain links TRBV5-6 to TRBJ1-5; D may be TRBD1 (6 bases). This CDR3 contains 16 residues. Deletions cut 4 bases from V and 1 base from J, with 15 bases between. Germline V lookup: CDR1 SGHDT, CDR2 YYEEEE. Here the CDR3 reads CASSLRGRGSNQPQHF. DNA of the CDR3: TGTGCCAGCAGCCTTCGGGGGCGCGGGAGCAATCAGCCCCAGCATTTT. Based on the CDR3 plus reference TRBV5-6 and TRBJ1-5, the full variable domain is DAGVTQSPTHLIKTRGQQVTLRCSPKSGHDTVSWYQQALGQGPQFIFQYYEEEERQRGNFPDRFSGHQFPNYSSELNVNALLLGDSALYLCASSLRGRGSNQPQHFGDGTRLSIL.

The chain employs TRBV15 and TRBJ1-1, with 8 bases that match TRBD1. CDR3 length: 15 residues. V gave up 3 bases and J gave up 1 base; unmatched junction bases: 4. Germline V gene sequence: CDR1 LNHNV, CDR2 YYDKDF (reference sequence). CDR3: CATSSPGGANTEAFF. CDR3 nucleotides: TGTGCCACCAGCAGCCCAGGGGGCGCGAACACTGAAGCTTTCTTT.

The rearrangement uses TRBV29-1 and TRBJ1-1, with TRBD1 as a possible D gene (6 bases). The germline V gene encodes CDR1 SQVTM and CDR2 ANQGSEA. The V end was cut by 5 bases, the J end by 5 bases, with 9 bases between. This CDR3 has 11 residues. The CDR3 sequence is CSVYGQTEAFF. The CDR3 DNA reads TGCAGCGTTTACGGACAGACTGAAGCTTTCTTT.

The chain recombines TRBV18 with TRBJ1-2; D is perhaps TRBD1 (5 bases). Germline CDR1 KGHSH, CDR2 LQKENI. V shed 0 bases and J shed 8 bases, with 13 bases lying between them. This CDR3 is built from 14 residues. The CDR3, as DNA: TGTGCCAGCTCACCACCCAACAGGTTCGGGGGCTACACCTTC. As protein: CASSPPNRFGGYTF.

The CDR3 spells CASSPRQESYEQYF. The CDR3 nucleotides read TGTGCCAGCAGCCCCCGACAGGAGTCCTACGAGCAGTACTTC. The chain combines TRBV5-5 with TRBJ2-7, with TRBD1 as a possible D gene (6 bases). V was clipped by 4 bases and J by 1 base, with 12 bases between them. Germline CDR1 reads SGHKS; CDR2 reads YYEKEE (reference sequence). The CDR3 spans 14 residues. The complete variable domain, with remaining parts taken from reference TRBV5-5 and TRBJ2-7, reads DAGVTQSPTHLIKTRGQQVTLRCSPISGHKSVSWYQQVLGQGPQFIFQYYEKEERGRGNFPDRFSARQFPNYSSELNVNALLLGDSALYLCASSPRQESYEQYFGPGTRLTVT.

The chain employs TRBV19 and TRBJ2-7, with D perhaps given as TRBD1 or TRBD2 (5 bases each). The CDR3 is 13 residues long. The germline V gene has CDR1 LNHDA and CDR2 SQIVND (reference sequence). V was pared by 6 bases and J by 4 bases, with 13 bases between. The CDR3 reads CASRSRGFYEQYF. The CDR3 nucleotides are TGTGCCAGTAGGTCGAGGGGATTTTACGAGCAGTACTTC.

This chain connects TRBV9 to TRBJ1-6; tentative D call: TRBD1 (5 bases). V was pared by 0 bases and J by 5 bases, with 9 bases between. CDR1 is SGDLS, CDR2 YYNGEE, per germline. The CDR3 loop spans 15 amino acids. CDR3 region: CASSVGDGDNSPLHF. CDR3 bases: TGTGCCAGCAGCGTAGGGGACGGCGATAATTCACCCCTCCACTTT.